These 8 T cell receptor beta chains share one sample of origin, sequenced in a study of T cell repertoires in cytomegalovirus infection. TCRdb independently ran MiXCR on the reads; one entry per CDR3 protein. The table lists over 150,000 distinct CDR3 sequences, approximately 15% of them singletons. What was sequenced was PBMCs. The receptors stem from a human donor in good health (CMV status not recorded). Some clones in this sample may be carry-over from other donors' samples.

This clonotype was seen many times. J is TRBJ2-3 and V is TRBV6-2 or TRBV6-3; D may be TRBD1 (5 bases). The V gene's germline CDR1 is MNHEY and CDR2 SVGEGT. Trimming took off 8 bases at V and 6 bases at J, with 18 bases between the two ends. CDR3 length equals 14 residues. The CDR3 DNA reads TGTGCCAGCTGCAACAGGTACCTTAGGGATACGCAGTATTTT. This sequence encodes CASCNRYLRDTQYF.

The chain employs TRBV4-2 and TRBJ1-1, with no clear D. V lost 0 bases and J lost 0, with 8 bases in between. CDR1 and CDR2 from the germline V gene are LGHNA and YNFKEQ. This CDR3 comprises 15 residues. The CDR3 region is CASSQEPTLNTEAFF. The CDR3 DNA follows: TGTGCCAGCAGCCAAGAGCCAACATTGAACACTGAAGCTTTCTTT.

This clonotype was found a few times. The chain employs TRBV7-9 and TRBJ1-1; D remains ambiguous. Trimming left V 7 bases short and J 4 bases short, with 16 bases between. CDR1 is SEHNR and CDR2 is FQNEAQ in the germline V gene (reference sequence). CDR3 length: 14 amino acids. In DNA, the CDR3 is TGTGCCAGCACCCCCCGGGAGGTGCCCACTGAAGCTTTCTTT. This codes for CASTPREVPTEAFF.

CDR3 in amino acids: CASSEAAGTDTQYF. CDR3 nucleotides: TGTGCCAGCAGTGAAGCGGCAGGCACAGATACGCAGTATTTT. The genes are TRBV2 and TRBJ2-3; the D is unclear. V lost 0 bases, J lost 1 base, and 5 bases lay in between. The CDR3 sequence is 14 residues long. Germline-derived CDR1 and CDR2 are SNHLY and FYNNEI. Full variable domain (rest looked up from reference TRBV2 and TRBJ2-3): EPEVTQTPSHQVTQMGQEVILRCVPISNHLYFYWYRQILGQKVEFLVSFYNNEISEKSEIFDDQFSVERPDGSNFTLKIRSTKLEDSAMYFCASSEAAGTDTQYFGPGTRLTVL.

This clonotype was found many times. This chain links TRBV11-3 with TRBJ2-7; D gene uncertain. V was pared by 0 bases and J by 6 bases, with 9 bases between. This CDR3 has 13 residues. Germline CDR1 is SGHNT and CDR2 is YENEEA. The DNA of the CDR3 is TGTGCCAGCAGCTTAGAACGATTCGGCGAGCAGTACTTC. This translates into CASSLERFGEQYF.

This clonotype was recorded at least ten times. V usage is TRBV28 and J usage is TRBJ2-1; 11 bases are shared with TRBD2. The CDR3 contains 16 residues. Looked up from germline, CDR1 is MDHEN and CDR2 is SYDVKM. With V trimmed by 7 bases and J by 3 bases, 8 bases remained unmatched. CDR3 in amino acids: CASTSQTSGNYNEQFF. Here the CDR3 DNA reads TGTGCCAGCACCTCCCAGACTAGCGGGAACTACAATGAGCAGTTCTTC.

This clonotype has ten or more counts. Here the CDR3 reads CASSLDGLSGLRGYTF. CDR3 nucleotides: TGTGCCAGCAGCTTAGACGGACTATCAGGGCTTCGGGGCTACACCTTC. This chain joins TRBV7-2 and TRBJ1-2; TRBD1 is a possible D gene (5 bases). CDR3 length equals 16 residues. Deletions cut 1 base from V and 8 bases from J, with 20 bases between. Germline CDR1 is SGHTA and CDR2 is FQGNSA.

The gene calls are TRBV7-9 and TRBJ2-2; no firm D call. V was clipped by 8 bases and J by 6 bases, with 4 bases between them. The CDR3 spans 10 residues. Germline-derived CDR1 and CDR2 are SEHNR and FQNEAQ (reference sequence). Here the CDR3 DNA reads TGTGCCAGCTGGGCCGGGGAGCTGTTTTTT. It specifies CASWAGELFF.